The present T cell receptor beta chain was sequenced within a study of human T cells and chemical hapten exposure. Study summary: TCR yield per sample varied, mainly due to pooled library volumes.

Individual cDNA molecules (in the library) carried attached unique molecular identifiers. Methods used by the authors: Sample TCR counts, which ranged from about 23,224 to 690,600, had a median of roughly 99,000. TCRdb analysed the reads with MiXCR anew, one entry per CDR3 protein. V and J calls and clone size were set by TCRdb, not the authors. The sample has 120,000 or so distinct CDR3 sequences, more than 8.5% seen once. Of note for this clonotype: What it binds is unknown.

CDR1 DFQATT and CDR2 SNEGSKA come from the germline V gene (reference sequence). The J segment lost 2 bases and the V segment lost 0 bases, leaving 6 bases of the junction unmatched. This CDR3 is 15 amino acids long. Extraction of total RNA was performed on unfractionated whole blood. Study-level findings and limits: TCRs above 1 in 1000 frequency did not change with DPC sensitization.

The TCR originated in a human donor in good health. Some clones in this sample may be carry-over from other donors' samples. Sequencing was done on a sample of whole blood. The chain links TRBV20-1 to TRBJ2-5; 7 bases line up with TRBD1. The CDR3 protein is CSARDWGTDQETQYF. The CDR3 DNA reads TGCAGTGCTAGAGATTGGGGGACAGATCAAGAGACCCAGTACTTC.